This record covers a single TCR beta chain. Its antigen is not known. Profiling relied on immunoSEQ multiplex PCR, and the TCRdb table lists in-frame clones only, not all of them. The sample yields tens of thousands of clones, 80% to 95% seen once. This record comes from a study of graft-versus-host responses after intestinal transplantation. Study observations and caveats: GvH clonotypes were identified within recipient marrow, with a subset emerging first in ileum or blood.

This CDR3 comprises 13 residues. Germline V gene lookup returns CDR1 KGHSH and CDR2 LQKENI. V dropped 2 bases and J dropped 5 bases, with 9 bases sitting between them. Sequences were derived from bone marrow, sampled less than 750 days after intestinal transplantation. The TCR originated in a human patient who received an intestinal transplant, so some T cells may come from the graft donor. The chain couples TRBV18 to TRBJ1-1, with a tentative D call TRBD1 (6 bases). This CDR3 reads CASSPGGLTEAFF. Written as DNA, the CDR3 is TGTGCCAGCTCACCAGGGGGCTTGACTGAAGCTTTCTTT.